This TCR beta chain derives from a study of blood T cell repertoires in COVID-19. Some clones are missing from TCRdb's copy, which holds only in-frame ones; the method was immunoSEQ multiplex PCR. The sample lists approximately 270,000 clones, roughly 85% occurring once. This CDR3 comprises 15 residues. Germline loops: CDR1 SGHDN, CDR2 FVKESK. V was trimmed by 0 bases and J by 9 bases, leaving 15 bases between them. Sequenced input: peripheral blood. The receptor was derived from a man aged 18 to 29 with active or convalescent COVID-19. The genes are TRBV14 and TRBJ2-1; perhaps TRBD2 as D (6 bases). As DNA, the CDR3 is TGTGCCAGCAGCCAAGAACGCGGGATAGTCGGTGAGCAGTTCTTC. This encodes CASSQERGIVGEQFF.